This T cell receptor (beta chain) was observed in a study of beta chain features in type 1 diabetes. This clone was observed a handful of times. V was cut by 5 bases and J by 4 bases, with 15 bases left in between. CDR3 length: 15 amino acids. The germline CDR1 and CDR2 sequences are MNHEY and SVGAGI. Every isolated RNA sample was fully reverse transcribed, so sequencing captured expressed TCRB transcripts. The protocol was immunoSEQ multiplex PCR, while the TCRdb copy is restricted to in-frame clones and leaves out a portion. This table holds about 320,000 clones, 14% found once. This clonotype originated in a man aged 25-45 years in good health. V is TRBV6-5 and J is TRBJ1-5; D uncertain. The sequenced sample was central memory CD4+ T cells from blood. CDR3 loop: CASSLDGSGNQPQHF. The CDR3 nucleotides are TGTGCCAGCAGTCTGGACGGGAGTGGTAATCAGCCCCAGCATTTT.